The 10 T cell receptor beta chains presented below share a single source sample, sequenced in a study of T cells of healthy individuals. TCRdb reanalysed the 5' RACE reads using MiXCR and keeps one entry per CDR3 protein. The sample contains under 70,000 distinct CDR3 sequences, roughly 14% of which appear only once. The receptors shown here come from a human donor in good health.

This clonotype came up many times. The J gene is TRBJ1-2, the V gene TRBV29-1; 9 bases line up with TRBD1. Germline assignment: CDR1 SQVTM and CDR2 ANQGSEA. The CDR3 length is 13 residues. J was trimmed by 6 bases and V by 7 bases; bases with no gene match: 9. In DNA, the CDR3 is TGCAGCGCATGGGGACAGGGCACGGATGGCTACACCTTC. Its translation is CSAWGQGTDGYTF.

This clonotype was picked up many times. The chain is built from TRBV11-2 and TRBJ2-3; tentatively, D is TRBD1 (6 bases). The ends were cut back, 9 bases at V and 2 bases at J, with 15 bases in the middle. The CDR3 loop spans 14 amino acids. The germline gives CDR1 SGHAT, CDR2 FQNNGV. Written as DNA, the CDR3 is TGTGCCAGTCTCCAGGGGTATAACACAGATACGCAGTATTTT. It yields the protein CASLQGYNTDTQYF.

The J gene is TRBJ1-2, the V gene TRBV7-2, with a weak D call TRBD1 (6 bases). The CDR3 is 19 residues long. CDR1 and CDR2 from the germline V gene are SGHTA and FQGNSA. Trimming removed 5 bases from V and 3 bases from J, with 28 bases in between. In DNA form, the CDR3 reads TGTGCCAGCAGCCTATTAACCCGGACACTCCTTCCAGGGGACTATGGCTACACCTTC. It specifies CASSLLTRTLLPGDYGYTF.

The chain combines TRBV20-1 with TRBJ1-1, with D maybe TRBD1 (5 bases). Trimming left V 5 bases short and J 5 bases short, with 6 bases between. The CDR3 contains 10 residues. In germline, CDR1 is DFQATT, CDR2 SNEGSKA (reference sequence). CDR3 residues: CSAGGTEAFF. The DNA of the CDR3 is TGCAGTGCTGGGGGGACTGAAGCTTTCTTT.

Many counts were recorded for this clonotype. The chain has TRBV5-1 and TRBJ2-5; D might be TRBD1 (6 bases). CDR1 and CDR2 from the germline V gene are SGHRS and YFSETQ. Trimming pared 4 bases from V and 2 bases from J, leaving 12 bases between. CDR3 length equals 14 residues. This CDR3 reads CASSVDSFQETQYF. CDR3 sequence (DNA): TGCGCCAGCAGCGTGGACAGTTTTCAAGAGACCCAGTACTTC.

This clonotype was seen a handful of times. The rearrangement uses TRBV3-1 and TRBJ2-2, with 10 bases lining up with TRBD2. CDR1 is LGHDT and CDR2 is YNNKEL in the germline V gene (reference sequence). With 1 base clipped from V and 5 bases from J, the junction kept 4 bases outside the gene matches. The CDR3 loop spans 16 amino acids. CDR3 region: CASSQASGRGTGELFF. The CDR3 DNA is TGTGCCAGCAGCCAAGCTAGCGGGAGAGGGACCGGGGAGCTGTTTTTT.

There are many counts of this clonotype. V is TRBV7-2 and J is TRBJ2-5; D ambiguous. The CDR3 is 11 residues long. Trimming pared 5 bases from V and 5 bases from J, leaving 6 bases between. CDR1 and CDR2 (germline): SGHTA, FQGNSA. CDR3 DNA sequence: TGTGCCAGCAGCGAAACGGAGACCCAGTACTTC. Translation: CASSETETQYF.

At least ten counts were recorded for this clonotype. CDR3 amino acids: CASSYSDPGRPSPVSGANVLTF. The DNA for the CDR3 is TGTGCCAGCAGTTACTCAGATCCGGGACGGCCCTCTCCCGTCTCTGGGGCCAACGTCCTGACTTTC. The chain is built from TRBV6-5 and TRBJ2-6; the D gene could be TRBD1 or TRBD2 (5 bases each). Trimming took off 0 bases at V and 0 bases at J, with 24 bases between the two ends. This CDR3 contains 22 residues. Germline V gives CDR1 MNHEY, CDR2 SVGAGI.

This clonotype was seen ten or more times. The chain combines TRBV28 with TRBJ2-7, with 12 bases identical to TRBD1. Trimming at V came to 5 bases and at J to 6 bases, leaving 11 bases not matched to a gene. Germline V CDR1 and CDR2: MDHEN, SYDVKM. The CDR3 spans 16 residues. The CDR3 DNA reads TGTGCCAGCAGTCCACCCCTGGGGACAGGGGGCTCCGAGCAGTACTTC. Protein sequence: CASSPPLGTGGSEQYF.

In its sample, this clonotype was seen many times. The chain uses TRBV11-2 and TRBJ2-5; D uncertain. V was trimmed by 5 bases and J by 1 base, leaving 14 bases between them. CDR3 length equals 15 residues. CDR1 and CDR2 from the germline V gene are SGHAT and FQNNGV. In DNA form, the CDR3 reads TGTGCCAGCAGCCGTTATGTGGGGATCCAAGAGACCCAGTACTTC. Encoded protein: CASSRYVGIQETQYF.